The source of this TCR beta chain is a study of blood T cell repertoires in COVID-19. The overall study: Samples taken during acute and convalescent COVID-19 were collected in the United States, Italy and Spain. Sources were T cells, B-cell-depleted T cells, or PBMCs; the material itself was cDNA or gDNA.

From germline, CDR1 is SSHAT and CDR2 FNYEAQ (reference sequence). The CDR3 is made up of 17 amino acids. In the source study's methods: Amplification with reference gene primers provided the estimates of nucleated cell counts. The protocol was immunoSEQ multiplex PCR, while the TCRdb copy is restricted to in-frame clones and leaves out a portion. The DNA was the basis for D and trimming; V, J and clone size are from that table. The data contain approximately 140,000 clones, over 70% of them seen just once; the ten biggest clones take up around 6.3%. Concerning this clone itself: The germline gene is not matched at one end of the junction; a read error may be the cause.

Sequenced material: peripheral blood. This chain connects TRBV7-7 to TRBJ2-5; tentative D call: TRBD2 (5 bases). The TCR originated in a man older than 75 with acute or convalescent COVID-19. In DNA, the CDR3 is TGTGCTAGCAGCTTGGGGAGAGTCCCGACTAACCAAGAGACCCAGTACTTC. Amino acids: CASSLGRVPTNQETQYF.